What follows describes a single T cell receptor (beta chain). Donors were drawn from the approximately 110-subject validation cohort, separate from the roughly 670-subject first cohort. This sample is part of a study of cytomegalovirus exposure and HLA in healthy donors. Trimming removed 0 bases from V and 2 bases from J; junction bases left unmatched: 3. The length of the CDR3 is 15 residues. The V gene's germline CDR1 is MNHNS and CDR2 SASEGT. Sequencing used immunoSEQ multiplex PCR; TCRdb keeps in-frame clones, though not all of them. The sample has roughly 140,000 clones, around 87% seen once; the top ten hold roughly 9%.

The specimen was PBMCs. The clonotype comes from a man younger than 35 in good health and CMV-seropositive. The chain links TRBV6-1 to TRBJ2-7; 8 bases agree with TRBD1. In DNA form, the CDR3 reads TGTGCCAGCAGTGAAGCTTGGACAGGGACCTACGAGCAGTACTTC. This codes for CASSEAWTGTYEQYF.